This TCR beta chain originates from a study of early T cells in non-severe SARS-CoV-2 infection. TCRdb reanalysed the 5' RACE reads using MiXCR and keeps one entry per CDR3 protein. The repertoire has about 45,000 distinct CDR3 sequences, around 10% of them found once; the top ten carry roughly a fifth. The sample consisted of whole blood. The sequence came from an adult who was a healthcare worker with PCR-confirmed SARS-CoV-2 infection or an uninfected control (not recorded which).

The CDR3 coding sequence is TGTGCCAGCAGCTTAGTCCGCCTCTCGGAGCAGTTCTTC. It codes for CASSLVRLSEQFF. The rearrangement joins TRBV7-2 to TRBJ2-1, with unresolved D. V was cut by 1 base and J by 10 bases, with 11 bases left in between. Germline V CDR1 and CDR2: SGHTA, FQGNSA. CDR3 length: 13 amino acids.